The clone carrying this TCR beta chain was seen many times. Its antigen is unknown. TCRdb analysed the 5' RACE reads with MiXCR anew, one entry per CDR3 protein. The data contain 150,000 to 200,000 distinct CDR3 sequences, approximately 10% of them seen just once; the ten biggest clones take up 29%. This record comes from a study of CD8 T cells in ankylosing spondylitis. CDR3 length: 15 residues. Trimming cost V 2 bases and J 4 bases, with 15 bases left between them. Germline assignment: CDR1 SGHVS and CDR2 FQNEAQ. Study results and caveats: Past research had described some motif variants in reactive arthritis synovial fluid and blood. Disease-linked clones were CD8+ and relatively rare in peripheral blood.

The clonotype originates from a male donor with ankylosing spondylitis or in good health (not recorded which). Sequencing input: blood, either unsorted or a sorted T cell fraction (not recorded which). This sequence joins TRBV7-8 and TRBJ2-7, with D perhaps matching TRBD2 (6 bases). The CDR3 region has the DNA TGTGCCAGCAGCTTAATTGCCGGGACTGAGTACGAGCAGTACTTC. It translates to CASSLIAGTEYEQYF.